The 23 T cell receptor beta chains in this list originate from one sample, sequenced in a study of shared clonotypes between healthy human individuals. Profiled with immunoSEQ multiplex PCR; TCRdb holds only in-frame clones, not every one. This sample carries more than 550,000 clones, about 90% of them seen once, and the ten largest clones take approximately 35%. Sequencing input: memory CD8+ T cells from PBMCs. Regarding subset: CD45RO+ cells pooled with CCR7-negative TemRA cells. The receptors here all came from a man between 18 and 35 years old in good health. Some clones in this sample may be carry-over from other donors' samples.

This chain uses TRBV27 with TRBJ2-7; the D call may be TRBD1 or TRBD2 (5 bases each). V lost 5 bases to trimming and J lost 0 bases, with 14 bases between them. The V gene's germline CDR1 is MNHEY and CDR2 SMNVEV (reference sequence). The CDR3 is 15 residues long. Here the CDR3 DNA reads TGTGCCAGCAGTCCCGGTGCAGGGAGCTCCTACGAGCAGTACTTC. This codes for CASSPGAGSSYEQYF.

The V gene is TRBV11-3, the J gene TRBJ2-1; D is possibly TRBD2 (5 bases). Trimming cost V 5 bases and J 5 bases, with 13 bases left between them. The germline gives CDR1 SGHNT, CDR2 YENEEA. The CDR3 spans 14 residues. The CDR3 reads CASSRGWQHNEQFF. CDR3 DNA sequence: TGTGCCAGCAGCCGCGGGTGGCAGCACAATGAGCAGTTCTTC.

The chain recombines TRBV29-1 with TRBJ2-1, with 7 positions matching TRBD1. Looked up from germline, CDR1 is SQVTM and CDR2 is ANQGSEA. V trimming: 6 bases; J trimming: 4 bases; junction bases outside the gene matches: 3. This CDR3 has 12 residues. The CDR3 spells CSVRDSYNEQFF. The CDR3 DNA reads as TGCAGCGTAAGGGACAGTTACAATGAGCAGTTCTTC.

This chain connects TRBV11-2 to TRBJ2-1, with 7 bases fitting TRBD1. With 5 bases clipped from V and 4 bases from J, the junction kept 2 bases outside the gene matches. The CDR3 consists of 13 residues. CDR1 is SGHAT and CDR2 is FQNNGV in the germline V gene. This chain's CDR3 is CASSQGQYNEQFF. CDR3 nucleotide sequence: TGTGCCAGCAGCCAGGGACAGTACAATGAGCAGTTCTTC.

As for this clone: Other DNA sequences within the sample encode an identical CDR3. The chain recombines TRBV7-9 with TRBJ2-1; D is undetermined. The germline V gene encodes CDR1 SEHNR and CDR2 FQNEAQ (reference sequence). The CDR3 contains 12 residues. V lost 2 bases and J 7 bases, leaving 6 bases between the germline ends. CDR3 nucleotides: TGTGCCAGCAGCTTAACCCGGAATGAGCAGTTCTTC. Its protein product is CASSLTRNEQFF.

The chain links TRBV7-9 to TRBJ2-7; D remains ambiguous. Germline V gene lookup returns CDR1 SEHNR and CDR2 FQNEAQ (reference sequence). The CDR3 is 15 amino acids. V was cut by 0 bases and J by 5 bases, with 14 bases left in between. The CDR3, as DNA: TGTGCCAGCAGCTTAGCTCAATGGGCCTCGGACGAGCAGTACTTC. This encodes CASSLAQWASDEQYF.

V gene TRBV7-9 combines with J gene TRBJ2-7; tentatively, D is TRBD1 (6 bases). Germline loops: CDR1 SEHNR, CDR2 FQNEAQ (reference sequence). Trimming removed 1 base from V and 6 bases from J, with 16 bases in between. This CDR3 has 15 amino acids. This CDR3 is CASSLETGRMGEQYF. CDR3 nucleotide sequence: TGTGCCAGCAGCTTAGAAACAGGGAGAATGGGCGAGCAGTACTTC.

The chain uses TRBV27 and TRBJ2-7; D perhaps matches TRBD1 (6 bases). Germline CDR1 reads MNHEY; CDR2 reads SMNVEV (reference sequence). V was clipped by 6 bases and J by 4 bases, with 19 bases between them. CDR3 length equals 15 residues. This chain's CDR3 is CASRVQGHGDYEQYF. CDR3 bases: TGTGCCAGCAGAGTCCAGGGACACGGCGATTACGAGCAGTACTTC.

The gene calls are TRBV27 and TRBJ1-2; the D gene is possibly TRBD1 (6 bases). V was pared by 9 bases and J by 6 bases, with 14 bases between. The CDR3 has 12 amino acids. The germline V gene encodes CDR1 MNHEY and CDR2 SMNVEV (reference sequence). CDR3 sequence reads: CASGQFWDGYTF. The CDR3 DNA is TGTGCCAGTGGACAGTTCTGGGATGGCTACACCTTC.

V and J are TRBV7-9 and TRBJ2-5, with D uncertain. The CDR3 covers 15 residues. Germline CDR1 reads SEHNR; CDR2 reads FQNEAQ (reference sequence). Trimming left V 7 bases short and J 5 bases short, with 20 bases between. CDR3 nucleotide sequence: TGTGCCAGCAACCCATCGGAAAGATGGTGGGAGACCCAGTACTTC. This translates into CASNPSERWWETQYF.

The chain employs TRBV6-5 and TRBJ2-5, with D uncertain. The tail of the sequence fits TRBJ2-7 better, so the J call may be wrong. Germline V gene data show CDR1 as MNHEY and CDR2 as SVGAGI. The CDR3 length is 13 residues. The CDR3 spells CASSPTEAYEQYF. The CDR3 DNA reads TGTGCCAGCAGCCCCACAGAGGCCTACGAGCAGTACTTC.

The CDR3 DNA reads as TGTGCCAGCAGCTTATCAGGGGAAATCTATGGCTACACCTTC. Translation gives CASSLSGEIYGYTF. The rearrangement uses TRBV7-6 and TRBJ1-2, with D tentatively TRBD1 (6 bases). The CDR3 spans 14 residues. Germline values: CDR1 SGHVS, CDR2 FNYEAQ. Trimming left V 2 bases short and J 4 bases short, with 11 bases between.

This clone was counted only a few times. This chain links TRBV2 with TRBJ2-5; TRBD1 agrees at 8 bases. The CDR3 spans 15 residues. Germline loops: CDR1 SNHLY, CDR2 FYNNEI. V was pared by 6 bases and J by 1 base, with 7 bases of the junction left unmatched. The CDR3 loop reads CASRETGAVQETQYF. DNA of the CDR3: TGTGCCAGCAGGGAGACAGGGGCGGTCCAAGAGACCCAGTACTTC.

Remarks on this clone: The sample has other DNA sequences that encode this CDR3 too. This chain uses TRBV5-4 with TRBJ2-1, with no clear D. The germline V and J ends were trimmed by 2 bases and 5 bases, with 5 bases remaining between them. Germline lookup yields CDR1 SGHNT and CDR2 YYREEE (reference sequence). CDR3 size: 12 residues. The CDR3 protein is CASSFGDNEQFF. For the CDR3, the DNA is TGTGCCAGCAGCTTTGGGGACAATGAGCAGTTCTTC.

The V and J genes are TRBV7-9 and TRBJ2-5, with TRBD1 matching 8 bases. The V and J ends lost 1 base and 7 bases, in that order; junction bases with no gene match: 8. The CDR3 consists of 15 residues. The V gene's germline CDR1 is SEHNR and CDR2 FQNEAQ (reference sequence). This chain's CDR3 is CASSLEPGQGATQYF. CDR3 sequence (DNA): TGTGCCAGCAGCTTAGAACCGGGCCAGGGGGCGACCCAGTACTTC.

The chain joins TRBV27 to TRBJ2-7; 7 positions agree with TRBD2. This CDR3 contains 14 residues. The germline V gene has CDR1 MNHEY and CDR2 SMNVEV (reference sequence). With 3 bases clipped from V and 2 bases from J, the junction kept 4 bases outside the gene matches. CDR3 DNA sequence: TGTGCCAGCAGTTTCCTAGCGGCTGCCTACGAGCAGTACTTC. Translation gives CASSFLAAAYEQYF.

The rearrangement uses TRBV4-2 and TRBJ1-1, with a tentative D call TRBD1 (6 bases). This CDR3 contains 13 residues. Trimming took 4 bases from V and 6 from J, leaving 12 bases between them. Germline values: CDR1 LGHNA, CDR2 YNFKEQ. CDR3 region: CASSPRGDSEAFF. As DNA, the CDR3 is TGTGCCAGCAGCCCGAGGGGGGATTCTGAAGCTTTCTTT.

The CDR3 DNA follows: TGTGCCAGCAGTTCCATCCCTCATGAAAAACTGTTTTTT. Translated, it gives CASSSIPHEKLFF. The chain joins TRBV6-5 to TRBJ1-4, with unresolved D. Trimming took off 4 bases at V and 6 bases at J, with 9 bases between the two ends. The CDR3 sequence is 13 residues long. Germline V lookup: CDR1 MNHEY, CDR2 SVGAGI.

The J gene is TRBJ2-5, the V gene TRBV5-5, with D unclear. Trimming shortened V by 4 bases and J by 2 bases, and 15 bases separated the two germline ends. Germline V gene lookup returns CDR1 SGHKS and CDR2 YYEKEE (reference sequence). CDR3 length equals 15 residues. The CDR3 here is CASSPADPSQETQYF. The CDR3 bases are TGTGCCAGCAGCCCGGCGGATCCCTCGCAAGAGACCCAGTACTTC. Full variable domain (missing parts from reference TRBV5-5 and TRBJ2-5): DAGVTQSPTHLIKTRGQQVTLRCSPISGHKSVSWYQQVLGQGPQFIFQYYEKEERGRGNFPDRFSARQFPNYSSELNVNALLLGDSALYLCASSPADPSQETQYFGPGTRLLVL.

V gene TRBV14 combines with J gene TRBJ1-1; 7 bases match TRBD1. The CDR3 sequence is 17 residues long. V lost 4 bases to trimming and J lost 4 bases; unmatched junction nucleotides: 15. CDR1 and CDR2 (germline): SGHDN, FVKESK. CDR3 sequence reads: CASSRHTRDRVGTEAFF. DNA for the CDR3: TGTGCCAGCAGCCGCCATACGCGAGACAGGGTGGGCACTGAAGCTTTCTTT.

This clone was observed a single time. The chain uses TRBV4-3 and TRBJ2-2; D gene uncertain. The CDR3 consists of 17 residues. The germline V gene encodes CDR1 LGHNA and CDR2 YSLEER. V was cut by 0 bases and J by 2 bases, with 13 bases left in between. Written as DNA, the CDR3 is TGCGCCAGCAGCCAAGAAGGCCGACTCCCCAACACCGGGGAGCTGTTTTTT. Translating gives CASSQEGRLPNTGELFF.

The chain joins TRBV7-9 to TRBJ2-3; 9 positions agree with TRBD2. V gave up 4 bases and J gave up 3 bases; unmatched junction bases: 11. CDR3 length: 17 residues. The germline V gene encodes CDR1 SEHNR and CDR2 FQNEAQ (reference sequence). The CDR3 sequence: CASSSLLAGVRTDTQYF. In DNA form, the CDR3 reads TGTGCCAGCAGCTCACTATTAGCGGGAGTGAGGACAGATACGCAGTATTTT.

The rearrangement uses TRBV27 and TRBJ2-3, with 7 bases lining up with TRBD1. Germline values: CDR1 MNHEY, CDR2 SMNVEV (reference sequence). This CDR3 spans 15 amino acids. Unmatched junction bases numbered 2, after V lost 0 bases and J lost 2 bases. The CDR3 region is CASSLSGQFTDTQYF. CDR3 nucleotide sequence: TGTGCCAGCAGTTTATCGGGACAGTTCACAGATACGCAGTATTTT.